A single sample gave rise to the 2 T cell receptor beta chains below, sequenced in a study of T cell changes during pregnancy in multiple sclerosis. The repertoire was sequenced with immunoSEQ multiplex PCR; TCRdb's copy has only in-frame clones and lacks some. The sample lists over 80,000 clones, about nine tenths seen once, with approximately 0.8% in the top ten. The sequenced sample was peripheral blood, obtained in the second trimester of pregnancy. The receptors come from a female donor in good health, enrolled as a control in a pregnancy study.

The CDR3 DNA follows: TGTGCCTGGCAAAACAGAAATAATTCACCCCTCCACTTT. This encodes CAWQNRNNSPLHF. This chain links TRBV30 with TRBJ1-6; D gene ambiguous. The CDR3 consists of 13 residues. Germline V gene data show CDR1 as GTSNPN and CDR2 as SVGIG (reference sequence). V lost 5 bases and J 5 bases, leaving 10 bases between the germline ends.

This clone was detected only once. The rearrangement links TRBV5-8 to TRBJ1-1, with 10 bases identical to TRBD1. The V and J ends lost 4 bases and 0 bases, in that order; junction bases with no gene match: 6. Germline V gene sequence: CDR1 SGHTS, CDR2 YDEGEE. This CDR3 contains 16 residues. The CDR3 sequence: CASSPDRGNMNTEAFF. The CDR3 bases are TGTGCCAGCAGCCCGGACAGGGGGAACATGAACACTGAAGCTTTCTTT.